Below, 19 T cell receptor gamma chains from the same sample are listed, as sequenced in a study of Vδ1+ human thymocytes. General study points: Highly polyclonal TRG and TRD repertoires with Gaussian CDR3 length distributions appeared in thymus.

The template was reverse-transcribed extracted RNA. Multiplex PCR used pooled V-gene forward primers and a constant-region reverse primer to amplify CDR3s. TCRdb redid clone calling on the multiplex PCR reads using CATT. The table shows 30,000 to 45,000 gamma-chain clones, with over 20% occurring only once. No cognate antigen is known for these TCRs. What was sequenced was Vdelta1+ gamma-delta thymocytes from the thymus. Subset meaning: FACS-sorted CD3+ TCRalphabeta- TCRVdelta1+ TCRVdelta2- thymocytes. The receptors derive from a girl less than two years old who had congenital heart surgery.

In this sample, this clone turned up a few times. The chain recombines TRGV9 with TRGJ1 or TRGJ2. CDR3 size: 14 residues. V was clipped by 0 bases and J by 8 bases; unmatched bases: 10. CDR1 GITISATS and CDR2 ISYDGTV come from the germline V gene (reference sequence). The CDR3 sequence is CALWEVHGRNKKLF. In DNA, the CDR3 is TGTGCCTTGTGGGAGGTGCACGGACGGAATAAGAAACTCTTT.

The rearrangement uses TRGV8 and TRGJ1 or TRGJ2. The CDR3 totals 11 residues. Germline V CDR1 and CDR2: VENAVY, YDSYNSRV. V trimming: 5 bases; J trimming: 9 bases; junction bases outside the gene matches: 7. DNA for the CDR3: TGTGCCACCTGGGGACTATTTAAGAAACTCTTT. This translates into CATWGLFKKLF.

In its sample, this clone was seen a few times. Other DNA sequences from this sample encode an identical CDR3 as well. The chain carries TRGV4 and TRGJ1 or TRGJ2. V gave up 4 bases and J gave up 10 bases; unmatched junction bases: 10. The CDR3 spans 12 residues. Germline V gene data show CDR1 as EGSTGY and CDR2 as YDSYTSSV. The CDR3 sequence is CATWDGLGKKLF. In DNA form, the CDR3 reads TGTGCCACCTGGGACGGGCTTGGCAAGAAACTCTTT.

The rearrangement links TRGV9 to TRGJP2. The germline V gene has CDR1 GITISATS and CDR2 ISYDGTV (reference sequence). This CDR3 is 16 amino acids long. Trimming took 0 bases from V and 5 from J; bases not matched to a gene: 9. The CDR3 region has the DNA TGTGCCTTGTGGGAGGTGACTCGATGGAGTGATTGGATCAAGACGTTT. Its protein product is CALWEVTRWSDWIKTF.

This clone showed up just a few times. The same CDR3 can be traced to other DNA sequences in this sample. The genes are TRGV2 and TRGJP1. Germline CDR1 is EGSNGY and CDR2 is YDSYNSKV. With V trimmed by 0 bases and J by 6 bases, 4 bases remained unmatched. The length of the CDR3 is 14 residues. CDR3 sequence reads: CATWDGLSGWFKIF. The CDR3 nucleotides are TGTGCCACCTGGGACGGGCTGTCTGGTTGGTTCAAGATATTT.

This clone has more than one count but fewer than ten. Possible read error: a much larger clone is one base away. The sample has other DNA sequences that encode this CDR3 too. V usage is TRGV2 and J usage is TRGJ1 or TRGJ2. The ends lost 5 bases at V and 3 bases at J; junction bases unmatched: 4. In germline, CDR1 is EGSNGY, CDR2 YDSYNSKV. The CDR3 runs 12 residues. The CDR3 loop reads CATWGRYYKKLF. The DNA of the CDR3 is TGTGCCACCTGGGGCCGTTATTATAAGAAACTCTTT.

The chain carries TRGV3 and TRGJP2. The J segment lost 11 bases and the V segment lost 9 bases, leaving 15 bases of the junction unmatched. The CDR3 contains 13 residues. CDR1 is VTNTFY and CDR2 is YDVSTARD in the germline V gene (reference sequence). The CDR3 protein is CATVGSVGWIKTF. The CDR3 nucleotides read TGTGCCACCGTGGGGTCTGTGGGATGGATCAAGACGTTT.

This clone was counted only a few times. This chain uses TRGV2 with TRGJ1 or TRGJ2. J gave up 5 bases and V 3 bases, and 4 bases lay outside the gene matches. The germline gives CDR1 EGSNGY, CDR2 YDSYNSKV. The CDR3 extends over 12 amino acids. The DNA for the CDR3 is TGTGCCACCTGGGACTTCCATTATAAGAAACTCTTT. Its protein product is CATWDFHYKKLF.

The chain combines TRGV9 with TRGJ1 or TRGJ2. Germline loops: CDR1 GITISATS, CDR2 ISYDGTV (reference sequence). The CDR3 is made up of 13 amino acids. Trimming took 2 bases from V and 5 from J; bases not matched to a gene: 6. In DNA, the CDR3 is TGTGCCTTGTGGGAGGACCACGATTATAAGAAACTCTTT. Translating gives CALWEDHDYKKLF.

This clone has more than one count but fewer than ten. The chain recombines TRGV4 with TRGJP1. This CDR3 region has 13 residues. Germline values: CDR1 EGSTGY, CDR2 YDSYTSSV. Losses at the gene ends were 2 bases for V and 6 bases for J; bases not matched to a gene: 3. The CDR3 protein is CATWDESGWFKIF. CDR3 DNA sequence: TGTGCCACCTGGGATGAATCTGGTTGGTTCAAGATATTT.

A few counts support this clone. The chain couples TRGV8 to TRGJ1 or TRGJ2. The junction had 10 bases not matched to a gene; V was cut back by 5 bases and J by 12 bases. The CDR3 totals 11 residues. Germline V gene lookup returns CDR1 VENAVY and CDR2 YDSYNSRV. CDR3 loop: CATWVGGSKLF. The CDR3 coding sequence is TGTGCCACCTGGGTAGGGGGATCGAAACTCTTT.

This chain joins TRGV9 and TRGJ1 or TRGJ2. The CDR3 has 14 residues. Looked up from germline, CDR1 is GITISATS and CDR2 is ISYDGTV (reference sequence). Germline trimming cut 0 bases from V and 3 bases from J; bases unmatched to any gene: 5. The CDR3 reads CALWEVRIYYKKLF. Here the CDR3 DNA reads TGTGCCTTGTGGGAGGTGCGTATTTATTATAAGAAACTCTTT.

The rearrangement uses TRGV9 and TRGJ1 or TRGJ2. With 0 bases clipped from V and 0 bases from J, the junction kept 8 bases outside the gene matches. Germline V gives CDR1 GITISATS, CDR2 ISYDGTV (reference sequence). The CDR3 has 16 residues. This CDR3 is CALWEVNRRNYYKKLF. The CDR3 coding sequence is TGTGCCTTGTGGGAGGTGAACCGTCGGAATTATTATAAGAAACTCTTT.

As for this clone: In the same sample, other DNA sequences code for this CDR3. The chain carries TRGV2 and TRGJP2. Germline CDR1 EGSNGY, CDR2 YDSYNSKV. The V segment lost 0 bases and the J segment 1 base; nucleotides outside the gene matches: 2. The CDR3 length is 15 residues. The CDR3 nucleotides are TGTGCCACCTGGGACGGGGTTAGTAGTGATTGGATCAAGACGTTT. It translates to CATWDGVSSDWIKTF.

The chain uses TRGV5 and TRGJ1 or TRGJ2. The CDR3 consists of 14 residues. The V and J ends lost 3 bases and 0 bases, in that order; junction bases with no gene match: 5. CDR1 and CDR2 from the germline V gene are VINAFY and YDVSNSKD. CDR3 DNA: TGTGCCACCTGGGACGCTACGAATTATTATAAGAAACTCTTT. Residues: CATWDATNYYKKLF.

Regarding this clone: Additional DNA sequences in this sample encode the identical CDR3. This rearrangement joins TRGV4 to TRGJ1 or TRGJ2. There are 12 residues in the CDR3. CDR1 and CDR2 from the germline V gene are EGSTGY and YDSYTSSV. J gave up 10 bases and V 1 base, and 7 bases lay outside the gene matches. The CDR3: CATWDGSRKKLF. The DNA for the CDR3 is TGTGCCACCTGGGATGGAAGTAGGAAGAAACTCTTT.

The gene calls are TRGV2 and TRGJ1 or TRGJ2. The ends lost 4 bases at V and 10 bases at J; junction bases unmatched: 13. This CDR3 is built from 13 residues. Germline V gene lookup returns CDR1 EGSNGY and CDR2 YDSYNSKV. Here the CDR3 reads CATWDGPFVKKLF. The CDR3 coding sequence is TGTGCCACCTGGGATGGCCCCTTTGTAAAGAAACTCTTT.

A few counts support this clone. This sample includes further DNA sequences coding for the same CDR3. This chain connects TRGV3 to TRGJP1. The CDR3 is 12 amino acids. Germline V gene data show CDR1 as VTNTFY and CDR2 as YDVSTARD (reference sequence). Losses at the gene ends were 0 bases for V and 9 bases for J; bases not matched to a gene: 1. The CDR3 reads CATWDRRWFKIF. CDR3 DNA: TGTGCCACCTGGGACAGGCGTTGGTTCAAGATATTT.

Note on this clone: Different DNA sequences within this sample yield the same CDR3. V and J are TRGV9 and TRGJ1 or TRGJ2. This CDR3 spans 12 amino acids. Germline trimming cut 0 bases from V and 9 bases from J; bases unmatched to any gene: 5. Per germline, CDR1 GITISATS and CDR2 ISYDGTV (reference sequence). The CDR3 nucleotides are TGTGCCTTGTGGGAGGTGCAGCGTAAGAAACTCTTT. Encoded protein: CALWEVQRKKLF.